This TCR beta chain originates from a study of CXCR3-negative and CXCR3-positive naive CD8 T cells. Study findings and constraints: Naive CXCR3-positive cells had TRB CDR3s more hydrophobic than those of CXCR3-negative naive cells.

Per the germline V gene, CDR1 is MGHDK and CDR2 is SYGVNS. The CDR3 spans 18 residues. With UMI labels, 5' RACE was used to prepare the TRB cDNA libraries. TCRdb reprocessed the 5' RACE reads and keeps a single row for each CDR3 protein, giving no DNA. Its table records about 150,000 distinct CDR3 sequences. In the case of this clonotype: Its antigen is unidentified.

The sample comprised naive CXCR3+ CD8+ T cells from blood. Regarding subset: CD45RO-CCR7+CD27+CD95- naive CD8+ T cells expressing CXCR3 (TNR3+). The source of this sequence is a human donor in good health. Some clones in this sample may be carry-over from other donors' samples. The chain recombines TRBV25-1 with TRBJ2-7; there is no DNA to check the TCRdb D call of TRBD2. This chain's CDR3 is CASSEWAMTSGGPYEQYF.